This TCR beta chain stems from a study of blood T cell repertoires in COVID-19. Methods used by the authors: Amplification of reference gene primers was used by the study to estimate nucleated cell counts. Generated by immunoSEQ multiplex PCR, the TCRdb table keeps only in-frame clones and is missing some. The V and J calls and clone size were taken over from that table, and D and trimming were inferred from the DNA. Of about 190,000 clones listed, 80% to 90% are singletons. V shed 2 bases and J shed 2 bases, with 9 bases lying between them. Per the germline V gene, CDR1 is MRHNA and CDR2 is SNTAGT. This CDR3 is built from 15 residues.

The rearrangement links TRBV6-4 to TRBJ1-4; D not resolved. Sequenced material: peripheral blood. This sequence originates from a woman in her seventies with active or convalescent COVID-19. CDR3 in amino acids: CASSDVTATNEKLFF. The CDR3 nucleotides read TGTGCCAGCAGTGACGTAACAGCCACTAATGAAAAACTGTTTTTT.